The present TCR beta chain was sequenced within a study of cytomegalovirus exposure and HLA in healthy donors. Across the whole study: An analysis done earlier identified some 120 million unique TCR beta sequences from about 180 million T cells. General study results and limits: Sequences of the TCR beta chain were said to predict the HLA-A and HLA-B alleles of most subjects accurately.

As for this clone: Its matching antigen is unknown.

V lost 4 bases, J lost 5 bases, and 17 bases lay in between. This CDR3 is built from 15 residues. Per the germline V gene, CDR1 is SGHNT and CDR2 is YENEEA. This PCR relied on a set of 60 Vbeta primers and 13 Jbeta primers. Authors' data handling: A later analysis tallied approximately 80 million unique TCR beta chains, about 12 million of them shared. Clones were sequenced by immunoSEQ multiplex PCR, and TCRdb holds only the in-frame ones, with some missing. The DNA gave D and trimming, while V, J and clone size come from that table. Altogether 200,000 to 300,000 clones are present, roughly 73% being singletons, with the ten largest covering about 0.47%.

This TCR derives from a boy between 10 and 17 years old in good health and CMV-seronegative. The rearrangement links TRBV11-3 to TRBJ1-1; D possibly corresponds to TRBD1 (6 bases). The specimen sequenced was PBMCs. The CDR3 DNA reads TGTGCCAGCAGCTCCGGACAGCCGGGTCCGACTGAAGCTTTCTTT. Translating gives CASSSGQPGPTEAFF.